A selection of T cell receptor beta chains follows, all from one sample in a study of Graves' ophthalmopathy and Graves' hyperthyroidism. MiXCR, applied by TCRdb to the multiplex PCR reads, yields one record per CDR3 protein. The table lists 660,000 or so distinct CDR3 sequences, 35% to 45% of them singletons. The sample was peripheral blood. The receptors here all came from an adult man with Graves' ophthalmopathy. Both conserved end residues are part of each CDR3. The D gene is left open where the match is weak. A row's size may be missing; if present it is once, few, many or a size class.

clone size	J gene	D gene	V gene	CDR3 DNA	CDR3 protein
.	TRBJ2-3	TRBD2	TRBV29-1	TGCAGCGTTGTATTATCCGGGACTAGCGGGAGTCATTTT	CSVVLSGTSGSHF
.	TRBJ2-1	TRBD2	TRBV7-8	TGTGCCAGCAGCTTAGCGTCTAGCGGGGGGCGGTATGAGCAGTTCTTC	CASSLASSGGRYEQFF
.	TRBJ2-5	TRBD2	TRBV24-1	TGCACCACCAGTAGCGCTAGCGGGAGTGGGGAGACCCAGTACTTC	CTTSSASGSGETQYF
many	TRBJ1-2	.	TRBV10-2	TGCGCCAGCAGTAATACGCCAGGGGTCGGCTATGGCTACACCTTC	CASSNTPGVGYGYTF
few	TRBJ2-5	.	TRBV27	TGTGCCAGCAGGGGACGGAACTATGACCGGCAAGAGACCCAGTACTTC	CASRGRNYDRQETQYF
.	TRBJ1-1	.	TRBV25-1	TGTGCCAGGGTACTCCGCGGGGAGAACACTGAAGCTTTCTTT	CARVLRGENTEAFF
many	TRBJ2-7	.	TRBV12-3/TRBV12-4	TGTGCCAGCAGTTTAGCGGACCCGATCCAGTACTTC	CASSLADPIQYF
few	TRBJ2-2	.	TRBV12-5	TGTGCTAGTGGTTTGGTACACGGGGAGCTGTTTTTT	CASGLVHGELFF
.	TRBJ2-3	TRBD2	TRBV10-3	TGTGCCACCGCCGGGACTAGCGGAGCAGATACGCAGTATTTT	CATAGTSGADTQYF
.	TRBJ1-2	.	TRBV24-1	TGTGCCACCAGTGATTCGGATTGGAATGGCTACACCTTC	CATSDSDWNGYTF
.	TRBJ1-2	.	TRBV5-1	TGCGCCAGCAGTTCACTTGACACCCCCGGAGGCTACACCTTC	CASSSLDTPGGYTF
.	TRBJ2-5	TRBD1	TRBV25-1	TGTGCTCCCAGGACAGGGCGTGAGACCCAGTACTTC	CAPRTGRETQYF
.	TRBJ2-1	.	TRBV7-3	TGTGCCAGCAGCGCGGACAGCAATGAGCAGTTCTTC	CASSADSNEQFF
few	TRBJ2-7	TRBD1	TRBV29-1	TGCAGCTTCGAAGGGGGCTTCTACGAGCAGTACTTC	CSFEGGFYEQYF
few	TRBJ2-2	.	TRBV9	TGTGCCAGCAGCGTAGGTTCCGTTCCCACCGGGGAGCTGTTTTTT	CASSVGSVPTGELFF
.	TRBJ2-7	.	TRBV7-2	TGTGCCAGCTCACCTGCCCAGGGCGACGAGCAGTACTTC	CASSPAQGDEQYF
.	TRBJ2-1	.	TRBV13	TGTGCCAGCAGCTTAGACAGGGAGCAGTTCTTC	CASSLDREQFF